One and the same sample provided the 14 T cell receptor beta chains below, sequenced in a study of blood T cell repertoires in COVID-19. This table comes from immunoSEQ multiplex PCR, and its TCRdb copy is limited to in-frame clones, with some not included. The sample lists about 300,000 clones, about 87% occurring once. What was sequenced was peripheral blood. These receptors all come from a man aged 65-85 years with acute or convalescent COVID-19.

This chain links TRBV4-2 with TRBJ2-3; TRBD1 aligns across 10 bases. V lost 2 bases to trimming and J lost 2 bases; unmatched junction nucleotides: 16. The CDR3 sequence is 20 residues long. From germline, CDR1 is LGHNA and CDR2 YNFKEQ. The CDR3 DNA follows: TGTGCCAGCAGCCAACACCCGCAGGCCGGGACAGGGGATAACACAGATACGCAGTATTTT. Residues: CASSQHPQAGTGDNTDTQYF.

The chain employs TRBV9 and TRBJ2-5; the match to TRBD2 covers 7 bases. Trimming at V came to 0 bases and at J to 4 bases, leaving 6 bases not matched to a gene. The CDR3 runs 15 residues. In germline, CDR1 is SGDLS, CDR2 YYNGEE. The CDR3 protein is CASSVVAGDLETQYF. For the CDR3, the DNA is TGTGCCAGCAGCGTAGTTGCGGGAGACTTAGAGACCCAGTACTTC.

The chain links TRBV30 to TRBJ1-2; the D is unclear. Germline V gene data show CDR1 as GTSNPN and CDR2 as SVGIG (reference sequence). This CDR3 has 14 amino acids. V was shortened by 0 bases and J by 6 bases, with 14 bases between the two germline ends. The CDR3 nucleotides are TGTGCCTGGAGTGTATCAGGTTTATCCCATGGCTACACCTTC. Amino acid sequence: CAWSVSGLSHGYTF.

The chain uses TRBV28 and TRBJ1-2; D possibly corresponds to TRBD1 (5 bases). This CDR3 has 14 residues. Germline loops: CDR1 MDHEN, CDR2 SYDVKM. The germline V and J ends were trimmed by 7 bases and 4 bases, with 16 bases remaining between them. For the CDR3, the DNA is TGTGCCAGCAAACCAGGGCCTTGGGGCTATGGCTACACCTTC. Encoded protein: CASKPGPWGYGYTF.

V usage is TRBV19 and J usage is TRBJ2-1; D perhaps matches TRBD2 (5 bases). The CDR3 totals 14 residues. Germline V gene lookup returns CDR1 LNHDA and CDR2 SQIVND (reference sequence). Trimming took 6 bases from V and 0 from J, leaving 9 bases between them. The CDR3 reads CASRSGGSYNEQFF. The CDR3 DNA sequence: TGTGCCAGTAGGAGCGGAGGCTCCTACAATGAGCAGTTCTTC.

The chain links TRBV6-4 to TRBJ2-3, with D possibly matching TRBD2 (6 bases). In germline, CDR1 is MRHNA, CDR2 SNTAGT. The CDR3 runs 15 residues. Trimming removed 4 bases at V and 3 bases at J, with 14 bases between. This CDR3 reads CASSAGTGETDTQYF. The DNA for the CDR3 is TGTGCCAGCAGTGCCGGGACGGGGGAAACAGATACGCAGTATTTT.

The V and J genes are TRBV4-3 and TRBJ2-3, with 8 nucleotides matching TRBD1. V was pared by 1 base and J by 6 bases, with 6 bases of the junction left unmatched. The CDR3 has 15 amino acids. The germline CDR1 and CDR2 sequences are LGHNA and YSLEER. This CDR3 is CASSQGWQGADTQYF. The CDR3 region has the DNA TGCGCCAGCAGCCAAGGATGGCAGGGGGCGGATACGCAGTATTTT.

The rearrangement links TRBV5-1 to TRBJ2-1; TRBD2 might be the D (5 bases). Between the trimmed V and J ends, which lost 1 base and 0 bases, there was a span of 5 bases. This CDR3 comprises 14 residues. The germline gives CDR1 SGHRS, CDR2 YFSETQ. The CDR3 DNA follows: TGCGCCAGCAGCTTGAGCGGCTCCTACAATGAGCAGTTCTTC. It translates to CASSLSGSYNEQFF.

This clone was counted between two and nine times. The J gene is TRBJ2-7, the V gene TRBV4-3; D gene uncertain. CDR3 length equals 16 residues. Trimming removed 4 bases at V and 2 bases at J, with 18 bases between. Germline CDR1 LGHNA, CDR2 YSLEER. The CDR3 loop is CASSPQFADVAYEQYF. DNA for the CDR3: TGCGCCAGCAGCCCACAGTTTGCCGATGTCGCCTACGAGCAGTACTTC.

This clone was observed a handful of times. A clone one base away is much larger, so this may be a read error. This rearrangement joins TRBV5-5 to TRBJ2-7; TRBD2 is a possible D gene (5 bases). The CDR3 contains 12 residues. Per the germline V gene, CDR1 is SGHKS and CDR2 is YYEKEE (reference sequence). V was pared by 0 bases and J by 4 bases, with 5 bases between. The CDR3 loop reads CASSLGGYEQYF. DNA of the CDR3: TGTGCCAGCAGCTTGGGAGGGTACGAGCAGTACTTC.

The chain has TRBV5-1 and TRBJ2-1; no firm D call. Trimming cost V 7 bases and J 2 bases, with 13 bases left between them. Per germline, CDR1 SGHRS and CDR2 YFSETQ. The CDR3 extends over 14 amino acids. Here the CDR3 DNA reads TGCGCCAGCTATGACGGCGGCACCTACAATGAGCAGTTCTTC. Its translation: CASYDGGTYNEQFF.

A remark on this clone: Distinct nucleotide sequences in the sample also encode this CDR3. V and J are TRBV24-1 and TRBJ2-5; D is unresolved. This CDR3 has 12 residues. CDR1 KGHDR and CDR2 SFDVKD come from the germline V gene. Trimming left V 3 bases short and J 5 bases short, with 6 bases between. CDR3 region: CATSDPGETQYF. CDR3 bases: TGTGCCACCAGTGATCCCGGGGAGACCCAGTACTTC.

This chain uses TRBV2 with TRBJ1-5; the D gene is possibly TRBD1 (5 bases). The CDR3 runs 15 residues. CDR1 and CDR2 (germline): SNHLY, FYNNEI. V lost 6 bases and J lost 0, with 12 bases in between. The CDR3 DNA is TGTGCCAGCAGCCGTAACAGGATTAGCAATCAGCCCCAGCATTTT. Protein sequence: CASSRNRISNQPQHF.

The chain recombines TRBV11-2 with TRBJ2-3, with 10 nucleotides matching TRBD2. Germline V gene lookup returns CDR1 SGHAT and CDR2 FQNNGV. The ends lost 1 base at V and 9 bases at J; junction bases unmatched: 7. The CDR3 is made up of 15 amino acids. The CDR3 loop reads CASSLASGSHGTQYF. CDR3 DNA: TGTGCCAGCAGCTTAGCTAGCGGGAGTCATGGGACGCAGTATTTT.